This T cell receptor beta chain was captured by sequencing in a study of shared clonotypes between healthy human individuals. Overall study: Three plates were used per donor for CD4 naive, three for CD4 memory, two for CD8 naive and one for CD8 memory.

Germline CDR1 is LNHNV and CDR2 is YYDKDF (reference sequence). The CDR3 has 15 residues. J gave up 7 bases and V 3 bases, and 7 bases lay outside the gene matches. Findings and caveats of the study: Rarefaction showed sorted-subset sequencing was incomplete despite large depth. Larger estimated richness was generally seen in naive subsets than in memory subsets.

Terminally differentiated effector memory CD45RA+ cells were left out of the naive CD8 fraction, which was CD45RO-negative and positively selected for CCR7. Samples underwent the assay at deep level. Profiled with immunoSEQ multiplex PCR; TCRdb holds only in-frame clones, not every one. Among about 2.2 million clones, roughly 91% were seen once, and the ten largest hold roughly 1.7%. With respect to this clone: Its antigen is unknown.

The sequenced material came from naive CD8+ T cells from PBMCs. The V gene is TRBV15, the J gene TRBJ2-1; 9 bases align to TRBD1. The TCR originated in a man aged 18 to 30 in good health. Some clones in this sample may be carry-over from other donors' samples. The CDR3 DNA reads TGTGCCACCAGCAGCCCGGGACAGGGTTTGAATGAGCAGTTCTTC. The encoded protein is CATSSPGQGLNEQFF.